The 13 T cell receptor beta chains in this list originate from one sample, sequenced in a study of cytomegalovirus exposure and HLA in healthy donors. The PCR employed 60 Vbeta primers together with 13 Jbeta primers. Assay used: immunoSEQ multiplex PCR; TCRdb lists only in-frame clones, some missing. The table lists roughly 160,000 clones, 73% of them singletons. Sequencing was carried out using PBMCs. The source of these receptors is a woman aged 18-29 years in good health and CMV-seropositive.

This clone occurred once. This chain connects TRBV7-2 to TRBJ2-5; D possibly corresponds to TRBD2 (5 bases). The V end lost 1 base, the J end lost 5 bases, and 11 bases lay between the germline ends. The length of the CDR3 is 14 residues. Germline lookup yields CDR1 SGHTA and CDR2 FQGNSA. CDR3 DNA sequence: TGTGCCAGCAGCTTAGGACTAACCAGGGAGACCCAGTACTTC. This codes for CASSLGLTRETQYF.

The rearrangement uses TRBV5-4 and TRBJ1-3; D is uncertain. V was shortened by 0 bases and J by 1 base, with 17 bases between the two germline ends. Germline CDR1 is SGHNT and CDR2 is YYREEE (reference sequence). The CDR3 runs 18 residues. This chain's CDR3 is CASSLGAGRAGSGNTIYF. CDR3 sequence (DNA): TGTGCCAGCAGCTTGGGGGCCGGGCGGGCTGGGTCTGGAAACACCATATATTTT.

The rearrangement joins TRBV18 to TRBJ2-1; 11 nucleotides match TRBD1. CDR3 length: 15 residues. Losses at the gene ends were 3 bases for V and 5 bases for J; bases not matched to a gene: 3. CDR1 and CDR2 from the germline V gene are KGHSH and LQKENI. CDR3 protein: CASSPRDRGDNEQFF. The CDR3 DNA sequence: TGTGCCAGCTCACCCCGGGACAGGGGGGACAATGAGCAGTTCTTC. The full variable domain, in which reference TRBV18 and TRBJ2-1 provide the parts outside the CDR3, is NAGVMQNPRHLVRRRGQEARLRCSPMKGHSHVYWYRQLPEEGLKFMVYLQKENIIDESGMPKERFSAEFPKEGPSILRIQQVVRGDSAAYFCASSPRDRGDNEQFFGPGTRLTVL.

The J gene is TRBJ2-5, the V gene TRBV9; possibly TRBD2 for D (7 bases). Germline loops: CDR1 SGDLS, CDR2 YYNGEE. The CDR3 spans 15 residues. The V end was cut by 0 bases, the J end by 2 bases, with 11 bases between. The CDR3 sequence: CASSVDGGLQETQYF. DNA of the CDR3: TGTGCCAGCAGCGTAGACGGGGGGCTTCAAGAGACCCAGTACTTC.

The chain joins TRBV4-1 to TRBJ2-7, with 7 positions matching TRBD2. Germline CDR1 reads MGHRA; CDR2 reads YSYEKL. The CDR3 runs 15 residues. V was clipped by 2 bases and J by 1 base; unmatched bases: 5. CDR3 in amino acids: CASSQTTGGSYEQYF. The CDR3 bases are TGCGCCAGCAGCCAAACCACGGGGGGTTCCTACGAGCAGTACTTC.

This clone showed up just a few times. This chain uses TRBV27 with TRBJ1-2, with 7 bases that match TRBD1. V dropped 2 bases and J dropped 5; count of bases not matched to a gene: 8. The CDR3 has 15 residues. Germline-derived CDR1 and CDR2 are MNHEY and SMNVEV (reference sequence). CDR3: CASSLIGGAVYGYTF. In nucleotides, the CDR3 is TGTGCCAGCAGTTTAATAGGGGGCGCCGTGTATGGCTACACCTTC.

The CDR3 reads CASSLGAVSGVEAFF. CDR3 nucleotide sequence: TGTGCCAGCAGCCTGGGGGCGGTGTCAGGGGTTGAAGCTTTCTTT. The V gene is TRBV13, the J gene TRBJ1-1, with a weak D call TRBD1 (6 bases). Trimming cost V 5 bases and J 7 bases, with 20 bases left between them. CDR1 and CDR2 (germline): PRHDT, FYEKMQ (reference sequence). The CDR3 sequence is 15 residues long.

This sequence joins TRBV23-1 and TRBJ2-7; a weak D match, TRBD1 (6 bases). TRBV23-1 is annotated as an ORF whose role is uncertain. V lost 2 bases to trimming and J lost 3 bases, with 11 bases between them. CDR3 length: 14 amino acids. The CDR3 protein is CASSQLGQYYEQYF. In nucleotides, the CDR3 is TGCGCCAGCAGTCAACTAGGACAGTACTACGAGCAGTACTTC.

This chain connects TRBV11-2 to TRBJ2-1, with 8 bases identical to TRBD2. The CDR3 has 14 residues. Germline CDR1 is SGHAT and CDR2 is FQNNGV. The V gene end was trimmed by 2 bases and the J gene end by 5 bases; junction bases not matched to a gene: 2. The CDR3 loop reads CASSLRRGDNEQFF. The CDR3 bases are TGTGCCAGCAGCTTACGGCGGGGGGACAATGAGCAGTTCTTC.

This clone was detected once. The rearrangement uses TRBV7-9 and TRBJ1-2; 8 positions match TRBD1. Germline V gene sequence: CDR1 SEHNR, CDR2 FQNEAQ (reference sequence). After removal of 5 bases from V and 7 bases from J, the junction contained 6 bases not matched to a gene. CDR3 length: 13 residues. The CDR3 loop reads CASSNRTGSGYTF. The CDR3 DNA sequence: TGTGCCAGCAGCAACAGGACAGGGAGTGGCTACACCTTC.

This chain joins TRBV4-2 and TRBJ2-3, with TRBD2 as a possible D gene (6 bases). This CDR3 is built from 17 residues. V lost 0 bases, J lost 5 bases, and 18 bases lay in between. Germline V gene lookup returns CDR1 LGHNA and CDR2 YNFKEQ. CDR3 loop: CASSQEGGLTGGDTQYF. In DNA form, the CDR3 reads TGTGCCAGCAGCCAAGAAGGTGGGCTCACCGGGGGAGATACGCAGTATTTT.

This clone showed up just once. V and J are TRBV5-4 and TRBJ2-3; 10 bases line up with TRBD2. The CDR3 has 16 amino acids. The trim removed 4 bases at V and 3 bases at J, leaving 8 bases unmatched. CDR1 and CDR2 (germline): SGHNT, YYREEE (reference sequence). CDR3 DNA sequence: TGTGCCAGCAGCGCCCAGCGGGGGGGAGGGACAGATACGCAGTATTTT. It translates to CASSAQRGGGTDTQYF.

The chain combines TRBV7-9 with TRBJ1-1; TRBD1 aligns across 10 bases. Germline assignment: CDR1 SEHNR and CDR2 FQNEAQ (reference sequence). J gave up 5 bases and V 1 base, and 16 bases lay outside the gene matches. CDR3 size: 19 residues. The CDR3 DNA sequence: TGTGCCAGCAGCTTAGGGCGTCGGGACAGGGGTTTATTGGGTACTGAAGCTTTCTTT. As protein: CASSLGRRDRGLLGTEAFF.